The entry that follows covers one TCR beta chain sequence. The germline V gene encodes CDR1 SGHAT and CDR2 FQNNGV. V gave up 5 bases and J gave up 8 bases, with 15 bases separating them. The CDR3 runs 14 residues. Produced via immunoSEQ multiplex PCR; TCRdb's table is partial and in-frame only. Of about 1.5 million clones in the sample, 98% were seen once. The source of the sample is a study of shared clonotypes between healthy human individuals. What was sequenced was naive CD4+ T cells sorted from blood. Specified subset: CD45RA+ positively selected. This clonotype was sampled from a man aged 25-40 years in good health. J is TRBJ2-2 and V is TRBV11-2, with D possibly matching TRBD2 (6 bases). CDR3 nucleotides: TGTGCCAGCAGCCTTCAATCGACTAGAGGGGAGCTGTTTTTT. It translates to CASSLQSTRGELFF. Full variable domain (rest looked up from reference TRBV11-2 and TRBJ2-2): EAGVAQSPRYKIIEKRQSVAFWCNPISGHATLYWYQQILGQGPKLLIQFQNNGVVDDSQLPKDRFSAERLKGVDSTLKIQPAKLEDSAVYLCASSLQSTRGELFFGEGSRLTVL.